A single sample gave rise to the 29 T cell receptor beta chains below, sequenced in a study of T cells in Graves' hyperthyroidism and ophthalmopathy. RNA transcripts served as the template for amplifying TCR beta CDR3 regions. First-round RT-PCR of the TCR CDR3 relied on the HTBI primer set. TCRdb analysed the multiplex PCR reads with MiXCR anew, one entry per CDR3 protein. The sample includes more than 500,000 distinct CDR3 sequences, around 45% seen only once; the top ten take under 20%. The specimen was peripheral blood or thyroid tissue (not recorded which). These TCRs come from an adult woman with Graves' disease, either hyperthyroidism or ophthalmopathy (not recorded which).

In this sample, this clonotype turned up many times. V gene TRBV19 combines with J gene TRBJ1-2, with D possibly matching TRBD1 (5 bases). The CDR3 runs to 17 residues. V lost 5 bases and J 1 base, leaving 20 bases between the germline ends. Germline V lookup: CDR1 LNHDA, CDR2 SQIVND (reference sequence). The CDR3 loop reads CASSPGLGELYNYGYTF. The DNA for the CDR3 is TGTGCCAGTAGTCCGGGACTTGGAGAGTTATATAACTATGGCTACACCTTC.

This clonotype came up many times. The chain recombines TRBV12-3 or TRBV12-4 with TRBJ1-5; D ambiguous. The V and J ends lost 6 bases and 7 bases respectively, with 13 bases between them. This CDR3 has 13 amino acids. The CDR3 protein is CASRGQDAQPQHF. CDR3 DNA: TGTGCCAGCAGGGGTCAGGACGCACAGCCCCAGCATTTT.

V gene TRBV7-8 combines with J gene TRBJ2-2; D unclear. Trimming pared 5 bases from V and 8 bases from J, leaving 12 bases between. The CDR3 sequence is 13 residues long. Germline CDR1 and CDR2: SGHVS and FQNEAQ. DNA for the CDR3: TGTGCCAGCAGCACCGCATTACAGGGGGAGCTGTTTTTT. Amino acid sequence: CASSTALQGELFF.

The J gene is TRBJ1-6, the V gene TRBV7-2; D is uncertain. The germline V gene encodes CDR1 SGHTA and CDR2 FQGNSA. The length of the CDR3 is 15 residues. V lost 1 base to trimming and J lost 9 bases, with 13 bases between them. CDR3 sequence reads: CASSLVGFEGSPLHF. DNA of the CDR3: TGTGCCAGCAGCTTAGTGGGATTCGAAGGTTCACCCCTCCACTTT.

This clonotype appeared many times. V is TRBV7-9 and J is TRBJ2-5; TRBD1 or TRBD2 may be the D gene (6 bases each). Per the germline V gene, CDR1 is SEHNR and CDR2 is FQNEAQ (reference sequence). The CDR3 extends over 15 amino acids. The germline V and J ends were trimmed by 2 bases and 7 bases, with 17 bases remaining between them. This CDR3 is CASSLIGQRLGTQYF. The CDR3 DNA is TGTGCCAGCAGCTTAATCGGACAGAGACTAGGGACCCAGTACTTC.

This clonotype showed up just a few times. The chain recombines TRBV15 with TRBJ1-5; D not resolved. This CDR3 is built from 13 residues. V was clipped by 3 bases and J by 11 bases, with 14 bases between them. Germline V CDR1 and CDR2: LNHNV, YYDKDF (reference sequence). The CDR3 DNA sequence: TGTGCCACCAGCAGTCCTGGGGTTCGGGCCCAGCATTTT. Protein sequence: CATSSPGVRAQHF.

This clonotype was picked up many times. In nucleotides, the CDR3 is TGTGCCAGCAGCCCCTCCCGTGGCAGCTCGAACACTGAAGCTTTCTTT. Translated: CASSPSRGSSNTEAFF. J is TRBJ1-1 and V is TRBV7-2; no firm D call. CDR3 length: 16 amino acids. V dropped 5 bases and J dropped 1 base, with 17 bases sitting between them. Per the germline V gene, CDR1 is SGHTA and CDR2 is FQGNSA.

CDR3 nucleotide sequence: TGCAGTGCTAGAGATCTGAGAGCGGGAGTAGATGGGGCCAACGTCCTGACTTTC. Translation: CSARDLRAGVDGANVLTF. J is TRBJ2-6 and V is TRBV20-1, with 8 bases fitting TRBD2. The J segment lost 3 bases and the V segment lost 0 bases, leaving 10 bases of the junction unmatched. Looked up from germline, CDR1 is DFQATT and CDR2 is SNEGSKA (reference sequence). The CDR3 has 18 amino acids.

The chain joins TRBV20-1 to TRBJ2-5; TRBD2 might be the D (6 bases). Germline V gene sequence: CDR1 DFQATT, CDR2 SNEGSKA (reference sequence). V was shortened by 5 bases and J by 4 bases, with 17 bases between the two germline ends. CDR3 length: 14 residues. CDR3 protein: CSAPLGGSRETQYF. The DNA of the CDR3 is TGCAGTGCTCCTCTGGGGGGTTCGAGAGAGACCCAGTACTTC.

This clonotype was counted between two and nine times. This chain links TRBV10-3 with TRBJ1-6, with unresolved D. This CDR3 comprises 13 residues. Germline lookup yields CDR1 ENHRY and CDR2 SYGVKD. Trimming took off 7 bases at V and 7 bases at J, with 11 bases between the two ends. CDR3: CAITEGGNSPLHF. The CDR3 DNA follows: TGTGCCATCACAGAGGGAGGGAATTCACCCCTCCACTTT.

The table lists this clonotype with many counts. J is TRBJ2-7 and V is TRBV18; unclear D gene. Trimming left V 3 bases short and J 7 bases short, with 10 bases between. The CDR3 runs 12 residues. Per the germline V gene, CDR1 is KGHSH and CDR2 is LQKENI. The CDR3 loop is CASSPSPWEQYF. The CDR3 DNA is TGTGCCAGCTCACCCTCCCCCTGGGAGCAGTACTTC.

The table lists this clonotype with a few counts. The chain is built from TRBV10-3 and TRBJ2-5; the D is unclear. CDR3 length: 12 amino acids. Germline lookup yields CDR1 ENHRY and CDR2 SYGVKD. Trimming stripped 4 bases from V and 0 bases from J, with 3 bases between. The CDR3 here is CAISGYQETQYF. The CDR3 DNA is TGTGCCATCAGTGGATACCAAGAGACCCAGTACTTC.

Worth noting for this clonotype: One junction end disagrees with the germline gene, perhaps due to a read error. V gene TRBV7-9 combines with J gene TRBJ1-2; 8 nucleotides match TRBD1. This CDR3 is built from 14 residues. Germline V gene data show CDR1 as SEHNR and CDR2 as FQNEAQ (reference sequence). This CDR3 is CASSKDRELYGYTF. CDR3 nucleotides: TGCGCCAGCAGCAAGGACAGGGAACTATATGGCTACACCTTC. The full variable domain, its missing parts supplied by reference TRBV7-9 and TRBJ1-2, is DTGVSQNPRHKITKRGQNVTFRCDPISEHNRLYWYRQTLGQGPEFLTYFQNEAQLEKSRLLSDRFSAERPKGSFSTLEIQRTEQGDSAMYLCASSKDRELYGYTFGSGTRLTVV.

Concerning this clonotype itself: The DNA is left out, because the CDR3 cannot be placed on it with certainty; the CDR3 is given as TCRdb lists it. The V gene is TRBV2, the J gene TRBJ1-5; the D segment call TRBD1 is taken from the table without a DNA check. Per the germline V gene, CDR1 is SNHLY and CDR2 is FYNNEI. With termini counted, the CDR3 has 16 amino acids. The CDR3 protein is CACSARQGDSNQPQHF.

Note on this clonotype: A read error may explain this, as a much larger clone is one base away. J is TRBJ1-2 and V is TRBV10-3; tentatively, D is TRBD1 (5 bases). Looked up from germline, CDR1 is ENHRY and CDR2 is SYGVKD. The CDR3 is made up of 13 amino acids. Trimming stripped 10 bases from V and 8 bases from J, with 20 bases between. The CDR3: CASRRDPARGYTF. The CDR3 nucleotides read TGTGCCAGCCGCAGGGACCCCGCCAGAGGCTACACCTTC.

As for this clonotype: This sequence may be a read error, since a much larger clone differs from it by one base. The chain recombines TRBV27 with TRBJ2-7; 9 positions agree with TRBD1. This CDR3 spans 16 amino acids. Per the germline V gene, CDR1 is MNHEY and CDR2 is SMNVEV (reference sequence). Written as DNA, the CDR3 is TGTGCCAGCAGTTTATCACGGGGGACAGGGAAATACGAGCAGCACTTC. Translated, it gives CASSLSRGTGKYEQHF.

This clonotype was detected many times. CDR3 region: CASSPQRQETQYF. In DNA form, the CDR3 reads TGTGCCAGCAGCCCCCAGCGCCAAGAGACCCAGTACTTC. The chain recombines TRBV5-4 with TRBJ2-5; D call uncertain. Looked up from germline, CDR1 is SGHNT and CDR2 is YYREEE (reference sequence). The V and J ends lost 4 bases and 1 base respectively, with 8 bases between them. The CDR3 extends over 13 amino acids.

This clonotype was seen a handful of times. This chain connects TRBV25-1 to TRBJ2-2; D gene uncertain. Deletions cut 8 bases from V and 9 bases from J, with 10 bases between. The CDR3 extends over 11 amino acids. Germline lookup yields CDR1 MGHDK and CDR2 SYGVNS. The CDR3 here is CASELGRELFF. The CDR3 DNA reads TGTGCCAGCGAACTCGGGCGGGAGCTGTTTTTT.

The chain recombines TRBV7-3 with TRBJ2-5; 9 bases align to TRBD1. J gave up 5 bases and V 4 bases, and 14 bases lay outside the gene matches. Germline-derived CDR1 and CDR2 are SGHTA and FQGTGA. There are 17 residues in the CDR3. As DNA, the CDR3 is TGTGCCAGCAGCTGGGACAGGGCCGGGGAGCTTTCCGAGACCCAGTACTTC. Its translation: CASSWDRAGELSETQYF.

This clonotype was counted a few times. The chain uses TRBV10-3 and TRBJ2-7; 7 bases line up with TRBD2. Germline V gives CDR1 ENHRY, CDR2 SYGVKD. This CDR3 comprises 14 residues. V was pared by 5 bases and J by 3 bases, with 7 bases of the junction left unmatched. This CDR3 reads CAISPGGSNYEQYF. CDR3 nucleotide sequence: TGTGCCATCAGTCCCGGGGGGTCAAACTACGAGCAGTACTTC.

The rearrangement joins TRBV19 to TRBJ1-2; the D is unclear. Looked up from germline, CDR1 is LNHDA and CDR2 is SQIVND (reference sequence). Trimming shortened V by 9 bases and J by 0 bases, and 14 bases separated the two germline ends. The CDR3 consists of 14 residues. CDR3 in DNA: TGTGCCAGCAGCTTAGGCCACTCTAACTATGGCTACACCTTC. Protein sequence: CASSLGHSNYGYTF.

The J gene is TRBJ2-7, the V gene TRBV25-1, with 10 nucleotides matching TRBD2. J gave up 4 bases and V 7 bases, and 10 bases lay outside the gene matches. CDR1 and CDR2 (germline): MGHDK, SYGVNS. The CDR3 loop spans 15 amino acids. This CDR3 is CASKPSGSQRYEQYF. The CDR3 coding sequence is TGTGCCAGCAAACCTAGCGGGAGTCAGAGGTACGAGCAGTACTTC.

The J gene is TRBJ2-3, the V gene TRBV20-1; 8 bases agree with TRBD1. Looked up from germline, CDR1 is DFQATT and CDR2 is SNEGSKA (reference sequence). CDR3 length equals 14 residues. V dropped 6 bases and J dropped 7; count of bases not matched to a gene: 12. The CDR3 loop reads CSAKGTGSTHTQYF. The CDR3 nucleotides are TGCAGTGCAAAAGGGACAGGTAGCACGCATACGCAGTATTTT.

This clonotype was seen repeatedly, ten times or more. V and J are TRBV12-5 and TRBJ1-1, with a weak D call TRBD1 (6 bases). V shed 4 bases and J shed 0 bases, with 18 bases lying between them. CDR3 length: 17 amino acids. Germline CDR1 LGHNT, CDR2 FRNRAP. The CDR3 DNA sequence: TGTGCTAGTGGTTCTCCCCAGGGGATTGCCATGAACACTGAAGCTTTCTTT. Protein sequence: CASGSPQGIAMNTEAFF. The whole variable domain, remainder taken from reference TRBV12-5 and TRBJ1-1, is DARVTQTPRHKVTEMGQEVTMRCQPILGHNTVFWYRQTMMQGLELLAYFRNRAPLDDSGMPKDRFSAEMPDATLATLKIQPSEPRDSAVYFCASGSPQGIAMNTEAFFGQGTRLTVV.

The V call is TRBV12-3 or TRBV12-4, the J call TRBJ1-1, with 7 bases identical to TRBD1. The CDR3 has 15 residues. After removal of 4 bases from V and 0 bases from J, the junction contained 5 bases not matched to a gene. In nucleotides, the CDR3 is TGTGCCAGCAGTTGGTCGGGACAGCTGAACACTGAAGCTTTCTTT. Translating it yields CASSWSGQLNTEAFF.

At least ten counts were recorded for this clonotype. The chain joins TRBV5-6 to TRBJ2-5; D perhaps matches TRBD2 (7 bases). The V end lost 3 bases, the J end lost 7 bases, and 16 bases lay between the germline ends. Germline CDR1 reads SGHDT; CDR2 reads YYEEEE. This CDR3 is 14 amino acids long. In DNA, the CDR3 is TGTGCCAGCAGCTCCACGCGGGGAGGGGGGACCCAGTACTTC. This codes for CASSSTRGGGTQYF.

Here the CDR3 reads CAISEEGMMGDGYTF. The CDR3 region has the DNA TGTGCCATCAGTGAGGAGGGGATGATGGGCGATGGCTACACCTTC. J is TRBJ1-2 and V is TRBV10-3, with D possibly TRBD1 on 5 matching bases. This CDR3 has 15 amino acids. Trimming shortened V by 2 bases and J by 6 bases, and 16 bases separated the two germline ends. Germline-derived CDR1 and CDR2 are ENHRY and SYGVKD.

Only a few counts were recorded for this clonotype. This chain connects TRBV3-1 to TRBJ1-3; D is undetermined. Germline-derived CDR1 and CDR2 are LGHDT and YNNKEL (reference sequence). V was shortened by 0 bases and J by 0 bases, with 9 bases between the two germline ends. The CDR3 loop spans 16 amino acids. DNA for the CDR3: TGTGCCAGCAGCCAAGATCCGGCGAACTCTGGAAACACCATATATTTT. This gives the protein CASSQDPANSGNTIYF.

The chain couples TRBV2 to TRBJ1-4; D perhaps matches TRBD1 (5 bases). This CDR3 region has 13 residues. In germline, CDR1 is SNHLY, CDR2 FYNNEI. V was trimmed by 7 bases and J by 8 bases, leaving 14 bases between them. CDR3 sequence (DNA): TGTGCCAGCACCGGCTGGGGGGACGAAAAACTGTTTTTT. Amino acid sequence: CASTGWGDEKLFF. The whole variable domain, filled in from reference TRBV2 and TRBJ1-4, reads EPEVTQTPSHQVTQMGQEVILRCVPISNHLYFYWYRQILGQKVEFLVSFYNNEISEKSEIFDDQFSVERPDGSNFTLKIRSTKLEDSAMYFCASTGWGDEKLFFGSGTQLSVL.